What follows are 26 T cell receptor beta chains derived from one specimen sequenced in a study of cytomegalovirus exposure and HLA in healthy donors. The study ran its PCR with 60 Vbeta and 13 Jbeta primers. Profiled with immunoSEQ multiplex PCR; TCRdb holds only in-frame clones, not every one. This table holds under 250,000 clones, around 79% found once. Sequenced: PBMCs. The receptors come from a male donor in good health and CMV-seronegative.

The gene calls are TRBV4-3 and TRBJ2-7; D gene unclear. The V end lost 0 bases, the J end lost 0 bases, and 9 bases lay between the germline ends. The V gene's germline CDR1 is LGHNA and CDR2 YSLEER. The CDR3 has 15 residues. The CDR3 DNA reads as TGCGCCAGCAGCCAAGAGGGCAGGCTCTCCTACGAGCAGTACTTC. This codes for CASSQEGRLSYEQYF.

The gene calls are TRBV6-1 and TRBJ2-7; D remains unclear. This CDR3 spans 11 amino acids. Trimming stripped 2 bases from V and 8 bases from J, with 7 bases between. Germline values: CDR1 MNHNS, CDR2 SASEGT. The CDR3 sequence is CASSESHKQYF. The CDR3 DNA reads as TGTGCCAGCAGTGAAAGTCACAAGCAGTACTTC.

This clone was recorded a few times. The chain carries TRBV14 and TRBJ1-1; D not certain. Germline V CDR1 and CDR2: SGHDN, FVKESK. The length of the CDR3 is 14 residues. V shed 4 bases and J shed 3 bases, with 12 bases lying between them. The CDR3 sequence: CASSPISEYTEAFF. The CDR3 nucleotides read TGTGCCAGCAGCCCGATCTCTGAGTACACTGAAGCTTTCTTT.

The rearrangement links TRBV5-4 to TRBJ1-1; weak D call: TRBD1 (5 bases). Germline lookup yields CDR1 SGHNT and CDR2 YYREEE (reference sequence). The CDR3 covers 16 residues. V lost 3 bases and J lost 6, with 21 bases in between. CDR3: CASSSEIREKRPEAFF. The CDR3 nucleotides are TGTGCCAGCAGCTCCGAAATCAGGGAAAAACGGCCTGAAGCTTTCTTT. Using reference TRBV5-4 and TRBJ1-1 for the parts outside the CDR3, the full variable domain is ETGVTQSPTHLIKTRGQQVTLRCSSQSGHNTVSWYQQALGQGPQFIFQYYREEENGRGNFPPRFSGLQFPNYSSELNVNALELDDSALYLCASSSEIREKRPEAFFGQGTRLTVV.

On this clone: Other DNA sequences in this sample translate to the same CDR3. CDR3 region: CASSQVTGGNTEAFF. DNA for the CDR3: TGCGCCAGCAGCCAAGTAACAGGGGGGAACACTGAAGCTTTCTTT. The chain joins TRBV4-3 to TRBJ1-1; 8 nucleotides agree with TRBD1. The CDR3 is 15 amino acids. V was pared by 1 base and J by 1 base, with 2 bases of the junction left unmatched. CDR1 is LGHNA and CDR2 is YSLEER in the germline V gene.

The chain links TRBV11-3 to TRBJ2-3; TRBD1 matches 7 bases. The trim removed 0 bases at V and 4 bases at J, leaving 7 bases unmatched. This CDR3 has 16 amino acids. Looked up from germline, CDR1 is SGHNT and CDR2 is YENEEA. The CDR3 bases are TGTGCCAGCAGCTTAGACACAGGGGTGTTGGCAGATACGCAGTATTTT. This encodes CASSLDTGVLADTQYF. The full variable domain, completed using reference TRBV11-3 and TRBJ2-3, is EAGVVQSPRYKIIEKKQPVAFWCNPISGHNTLYWYLQNLGQGPELLIRYENEEAVDDSQLPKDRFSAERLKGVDSTLKIQPAELGDSAVYLCASSLDTGVLADTQYFGPGTRLTVL.

This clone was seen just once. The genes are TRBV30 and TRBJ1-2; D is undetermined. The CDR3 loop spans 14 amino acids. The ends were cut back, 2 bases at V and 4 bases at J, with 14 bases in the middle. Per the germline V gene, CDR1 is GTSNPN and CDR2 is SVGIG (reference sequence). Written as DNA, the CDR3 is TGTGCCTGGAGTCGTGAGAGGGATAGCTATGGCTACACCTTC. Its translation: CAWSRERDSYGYTF. Supplemented by reference TRBV30 and TRBJ1-2, the full variable domain reads SQTIHQWPATLVQPVGSPLSLECTVEGTSNPNLYWYRQAAGRGLQLLFYSVGIGQISSEVPQNLSASRPQDRQFILSSKKLLLSDSGFYLCAWSRERDSYGYTFGSGTRLTVV.

The rearrangement joins TRBV6-6 to TRBJ1-1, with no clear D. The germline V and J ends were trimmed by 4 bases and 3 bases, with 6 bases remaining between them. This CDR3 region has 12 residues. Looked up from germline, CDR1 is MNHNY and CDR2 is SVGAGI (reference sequence). Written as DNA, the CDR3 is TGTGCCAGCAGTTTTGAGGACACTGAAGCTTTCTTT. Translated: CASSFEDTEAFF.

This clone was observed a few times. This chain joins TRBV6-5 and TRBJ1-2; D not certain. V lost 10 bases to trimming and J lost 2 bases, with 8 bases between them. The CDR3 runs to 11 residues. The germline gives CDR1 MNHEY, CDR2 SVGAGI. The CDR3 spells CATQENYGYTF. CDR3 bases: TGTGCCACCCAGGAAAACTATGGCTACACCTTC.

This clone was detected a few times. The chain employs TRBV11-1 and TRBJ1-4; 9 nucleotides agree with TRBD1. The CDR3 contains 14 residues. The V gene's germline CDR1 is SGHAT and CDR2 FQDESV (reference sequence). The V and J ends lost 5 bases and 4 bases, in that order; junction bases with no gene match: 2. CDR3 loop: CASSPGQGNEKLFF. In nucleotides, the CDR3 is TGTGCCAGCAGCCCGGGACAGGGTAATGAAAAACTGTTTTTT.

V gene TRBV30 combines with J gene TRBJ2-7; 12 bases match TRBD1. This CDR3 has 15 residues. Germline V CDR1 and CDR2: GTSNPN, SVGIG (reference sequence). V lost 0 bases, J lost 2 bases, and 2 bases stayed unmatched. The CDR3 protein is CAWSVGTGGAYEQYF. The CDR3 nucleotides are TGTGCCTGGAGTGTTGGGACAGGGGGCGCCTACGAGCAGTACTTC.

The J gene is TRBJ2-7, the V gene TRBV6-1, with 8 bases fitting TRBD1. The CDR3 totals 16 residues. The V gene end was trimmed by 2 bases and the J gene end by 2 bases; junction bases not matched to a gene: 8. Looked up from germline, CDR1 is MNHNS and CDR2 is SASEGT. CDR3 coding DNA: TGTGCCAGCAGTGAATCTTACAGGGGGAAGGCCTACGAGCAGTACTTC. This sequence encodes CASSESYRGKAYEQYF.

V and J are TRBV6-4 and TRBJ2-1, with TRBD1 matching over 9 bases. CDR1 and CDR2 (germline): MRHNA, SNTAGT. The CDR3 consists of 15 residues. Trimming cost V 0 bases and J 3 bases; bases outside gene matches: 0. As DNA, the CDR3 is TGTGCCAGCAGTGACTCGACAGGGGGCTACAATGAGCAGTTCTTC. It translates to CASSDSTGGYNEQFF.

The chain joins TRBV5-1 to TRBJ2-5; D may be TRBD1 (6 bases). The end of the DNA aligns better with TRBJ2-7, so the J call may be wrong. The CDR3 covers 14 residues. CDR1 is SGHRS, CDR2 YFSETQ, per germline. The CDR3 reads CASSRSQGTYEQYF. The CDR3 region has the DNA TGCGCCAGCAGCCGTAGTCAGGGGACCTACGAGCAGTACTTC.

The chain links TRBV29-1 to TRBJ2-1; maybe TRBD1 (7 bases). This CDR3 region has 16 residues. The germline gives CDR1 SQVTM, CDR2 ANQGSEA. Trimming shortened V by 0 bases and J by 4 bases, and 16 bases separated the two germline ends. The CDR3 nucleotides are TGCAGCGTTGAAGATCCGGAGGGGGCGATTTACAATGAGCAGTTCTTC. It yields the protein CSVEDPEGAIYNEQFF.

The gene calls are TRBV2 and TRBJ1-2; tentatively, D is TRBD1 (6 bases). The CDR3 has 13 residues. The V end lost 6 bases, the J end lost 10 bases, and 18 bases lay between the germline ends. CDR1 is SNHLY and CDR2 is FYNNEI in the germline V gene. CDR3 protein: CASRLGTPLDYTF. CDR3 nucleotides: TGTGCCAGCAGATTAGGGACACCCTTGGACTACACCTTC.

Written as DNA, the CDR3 is TGCGCCAGCAGCCAAGACCACTTACGCGGCTACACCTTC. Translated, it gives CASSQDHLRGYTF. The chain recombines TRBV4-3 with TRBJ1-2, with D unresolved. The CDR3 is made up of 13 amino acids. Trimming took 0 bases from V and 8 from J, leaving 10 bases between them. CDR1 and CDR2 (germline): LGHNA, YSLEER.

This CDR3 reads CAWSVLGRGTEAFF. CDR3 nucleotides: TGTGCCTGGAGTGTATTGGGGCGCGGCACTGAAGCTTTCTTT. The genes are TRBV30 and TRBJ1-1; tentative D call: TRBD1 (5 bases). Germline V gene lookup returns CDR1 GTSNPN and CDR2 SVGIG (reference sequence). The CDR3 spans 14 residues. Trimming removed 0 bases at V and 4 bases at J, with 12 bases between.

The chain joins TRBV5-1 to TRBJ2-2; perhaps TRBD1 as D (5 bases). V lost 1 base, J lost 3 bases, and 7 bases lay in between. The CDR3 extends over 14 amino acids. Germline loops: CDR1 SGHRS, CDR2 YFSETQ. The chain's CDR3 is CASSLTGHTGELFF. The CDR3 bases are TGCGCCAGCAGCTTGACAGGCCACACCGGGGAGCTGTTTTTT.

J is TRBJ2-1 and V is TRBV6-6; 11 nucleotides match TRBD2. The V gene end was trimmed by 2 bases and the J gene end by 7 bases; junction bases not matched to a gene: 7. The germline CDR1 and CDR2 sequences are MNHNY and SVGAGI (reference sequence). This CDR3 has 16 residues. CDR3 nucleotide sequence: TGTGCCAGCAGTTACATCCTAGCGGGGGGCCGAAATGAGCAGTTCTTC. Protein product: CASSYILAGGRNEQFF.

The rearrangement uses TRBV7-3 and TRBJ2-1, with unresolved D. CDR1 and CDR2 from the germline V gene are SGHTA and FQGTGA. Trimming pared 3 bases from V and 3 bases from J, leaving 6 bases between. CDR3 length equals 13 residues. The CDR3 sequence: CASSLVSYNEQFF. CDR3 in DNA: TGTGCCAGCAGCTTGGTCAGCTACAATGAGCAGTTCTTC.

This clone has only one observation. Here the CDR3 DNA reads TGTGCCATCAGTGAGTTTCCCTACGAGCAGTACTTC. Encoded protein: CAISEFPYEQYF. The J gene is TRBJ2-5, the V gene TRBV10-3; D remains ambiguous. The end of the DNA aligns better with TRBJ2-7, so the J call may be wrong. This CDR3 spans 12 amino acids. CDR1 and CDR2 from the germline V gene are ENHRY and SYGVKD.

The chain links TRBV27 to TRBJ2-6; D remains ambiguous. Germline CDR1 is MNHEY and CDR2 is SMNVEV (reference sequence). Trimming took off 0 bases at V and 1 base at J, with 7 bases between the two ends. This CDR3 has 16 amino acids. The CDR3 here is CASSLSSLSGANVLTF. In nucleotides, the CDR3 is TGTGCCAGCAGTTTATCCTCTCTTTCTGGGGCCAACGTCCTGACTTTC. Supplemented by reference TRBV27 and TRBJ2-6, the full variable domain reads EAQVTQNPRYLITVTGKKLTVTCSQNMNHEYMSWYRQDPGLGLRQIYYSMNVEVTDKGDVPEGYKVSRKEKRNFPLILESPSPNQTSLYFCASSLSSLSGANVLTFGAGSRLTVL.

V and J are TRBV5-6 and TRBJ2-5; tentatively, D is TRBD2 (6 bases). The end of the DNA aligns better with TRBJ2-7, so the J call may be wrong. Germline V gene data show CDR1 as SGHDT and CDR2 as YYEEEE. The CDR3 sequence is 15 residues long. CDR3 in DNA: TGTGCCAGCAGCCGGACCGACATGGACTACTACGAGCAGTACTTC. Encoded protein: CASSRTDMDYYEQYF.

The chain recombines TRBV6-5 with TRBJ1-2; possibly TRBD1 for D (6 bases). V dropped 5 bases and J dropped 6 bases, with 19 bases sitting between them. Germline V gene data show CDR1 as MNHEY and CDR2 as SVGAGI. This CDR3 is 15 amino acids long. The CDR3 region has the DNA TGTGCCAGCAGTAAGACAGGAACCTTTGGCCATGGCTACACCTTC. Translating it yields CASSKTGTFGHGYTF.

This clone was detected only once. The chain uses TRBV28 and TRBJ1-2; no clear D gene. Trimming cost V 6 bases and J 2 bases, with 13 bases left between them. Germline lookup yields CDR1 MDHEN and CDR2 SYDVKM. CDR3 length equals 14 residues. CDR3: CASRQLEYNYGYTF. CDR3 in DNA: TGTGCCAGCAGACAGCTCGAATACAACTATGGCTACACCTTC.